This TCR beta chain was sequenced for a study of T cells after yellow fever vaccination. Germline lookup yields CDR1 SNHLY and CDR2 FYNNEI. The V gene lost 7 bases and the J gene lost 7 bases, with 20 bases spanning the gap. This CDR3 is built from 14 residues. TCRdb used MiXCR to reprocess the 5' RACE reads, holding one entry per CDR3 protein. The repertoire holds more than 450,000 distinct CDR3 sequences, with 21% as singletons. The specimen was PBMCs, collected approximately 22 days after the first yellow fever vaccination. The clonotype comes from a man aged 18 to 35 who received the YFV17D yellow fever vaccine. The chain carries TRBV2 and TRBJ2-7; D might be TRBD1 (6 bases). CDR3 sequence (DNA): TGTGCCAGCAAGGACAGACTCTTAAGTGGAGAGCAGTACTTC. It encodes CASKDRLLSGEQYF. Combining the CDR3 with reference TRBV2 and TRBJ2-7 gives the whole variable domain EPEVTQTPSHQVTQMGQEVILRCVPISNHLYFYWYRQILGQKVEFLVSFYNNEISEKSEIFDDQFSVERPDGSNFTLKIRSTKLEDSAMYFCASKDRLLSGEQYFGPGTRLTVT.